This paragraph reports one T cell receptor (beta chain). What antigen it recognizes has not been identified. Base qualities are not recorded, but no much larger clone differs from it by a single base. This sample was included in a study of T-cell memory formation after mild COVID-19 (dated by TCRdb to the early 2020s). For the wider study: TCR sequence clusters from the two donors were largely donor specific. Two young, previously healthy adult volunteers, one female and one male, were included in the cohort. T-cell clones expanding and contracting after mild COVID-19 in two donors were tracked by longitudinal TCRalpha and TCRbeta repertoire sequencing. Overall study outcomes, separate from this receptor: Clones contracting from day 15 to 85 had balanced CD4/CD8 phenotypes, while a second wave expanding from day 15 to 37 was biased towards CD4+. Contracting CD4+ clones appeared mostly in the CM and EM memory subsets, whereas CD8+ clones were enriched in EMRA. SARS-CoV-2 specificity of the second-wave clones peaking on day 37 was not confirmed. Some responding clones were detected in pre-infection memory, suggesting pre-existing cross-reactive memory T cells joined the SARS-CoV-2 response. The study included only two mild cases, and larger cohorts that include severe cases with pre-infection samples were judged to be necessary.

The germline V gene supplies CDR1 SNHLY and CDR2 FYNNEI. The junction carries 18 bases between V and J, which are trimmed by 6 bases and 15 bases respectively. CDR3 length: 12 amino acids, cysteine to phenylalanine. The CDR3 DNA has 36 bases and is translated from base 1. TCRdb lists the instrument as Illumina NovaSeq 6000. TCRalpha and TCRbeta cDNA libraries were built by 5'RACE with constant-segment primers, adding sample barcodes and unique molecular identifiers. Trizol reagent was used to extract RNA from every sample. Libraries were amplified in two PCR steps, with a second sample barcode and Illumina TruSeq adapters added in the second step. Sequencing of the libraries was done on an Illumina NovaSeq, producing 2 x 150 bp paired-end reads. Under the source paper's analysis protocol: The reads were demultiplexed and collapsed into UMI-guided consensus sequences using migec v1.2.7. With mixcr v2.1.11, UMI consensuses were aligned to TRA and TRB V and J templates and assembled into clonotypes. A clonotype was counted as expanded or contracted only if both edgeR and NoisET called the change significant, with noise models trained on biological replicates. For edgeR calls, the cutoffs were a false discovery rate-adjusted p below 0.01 and a log2 fold-change threshold of 1. PCA with hierarchical clustering of max-normalized trajectories of the 1000 most abundant clonotypes was used as exploratory dynamics analysis. The CD4 or CD8 phenotype of responding clones was assigned using the separately sequenced CD4+ and CD8+ repertoires. Through fastp at Q25 and MiXCR, TCRdb rebuilt clones from the public reads, retaining in-frame beta chains. A single entry per CDR3 protein holds the most common genes and DNA from its merged rows. The V and J calls follow TCRdb's processing rather than the paper's. The sample table holds around 300,000 distinct CDR3 sequences, of which 10% to 15% were seen once. The ten largest clones add up to around a fifth of the sample.

PBMCs were isolated by Ficoll-Paque density gradient centrifugation. The receptor was derived from a man aged 18 to 29 who had mild COVID-19 (a few samples of this study predate the infection). The sample titles of this study are shuffled in the database, so cell type and time point are left out; the donor was told from shared clones. Source material: PBMCs or a T cell subset sorted from them (not recorded which). The chain is made from TRBV2 and TRBJ2-1; TRBD2 might be the D gene, on 5 matching bases. The CDR3 is CASSMAGIRAFF. Read as DNA, the sequence is TGTGCCAGCAGCATGGCCGGGATAAGGGCGTTCTTC.